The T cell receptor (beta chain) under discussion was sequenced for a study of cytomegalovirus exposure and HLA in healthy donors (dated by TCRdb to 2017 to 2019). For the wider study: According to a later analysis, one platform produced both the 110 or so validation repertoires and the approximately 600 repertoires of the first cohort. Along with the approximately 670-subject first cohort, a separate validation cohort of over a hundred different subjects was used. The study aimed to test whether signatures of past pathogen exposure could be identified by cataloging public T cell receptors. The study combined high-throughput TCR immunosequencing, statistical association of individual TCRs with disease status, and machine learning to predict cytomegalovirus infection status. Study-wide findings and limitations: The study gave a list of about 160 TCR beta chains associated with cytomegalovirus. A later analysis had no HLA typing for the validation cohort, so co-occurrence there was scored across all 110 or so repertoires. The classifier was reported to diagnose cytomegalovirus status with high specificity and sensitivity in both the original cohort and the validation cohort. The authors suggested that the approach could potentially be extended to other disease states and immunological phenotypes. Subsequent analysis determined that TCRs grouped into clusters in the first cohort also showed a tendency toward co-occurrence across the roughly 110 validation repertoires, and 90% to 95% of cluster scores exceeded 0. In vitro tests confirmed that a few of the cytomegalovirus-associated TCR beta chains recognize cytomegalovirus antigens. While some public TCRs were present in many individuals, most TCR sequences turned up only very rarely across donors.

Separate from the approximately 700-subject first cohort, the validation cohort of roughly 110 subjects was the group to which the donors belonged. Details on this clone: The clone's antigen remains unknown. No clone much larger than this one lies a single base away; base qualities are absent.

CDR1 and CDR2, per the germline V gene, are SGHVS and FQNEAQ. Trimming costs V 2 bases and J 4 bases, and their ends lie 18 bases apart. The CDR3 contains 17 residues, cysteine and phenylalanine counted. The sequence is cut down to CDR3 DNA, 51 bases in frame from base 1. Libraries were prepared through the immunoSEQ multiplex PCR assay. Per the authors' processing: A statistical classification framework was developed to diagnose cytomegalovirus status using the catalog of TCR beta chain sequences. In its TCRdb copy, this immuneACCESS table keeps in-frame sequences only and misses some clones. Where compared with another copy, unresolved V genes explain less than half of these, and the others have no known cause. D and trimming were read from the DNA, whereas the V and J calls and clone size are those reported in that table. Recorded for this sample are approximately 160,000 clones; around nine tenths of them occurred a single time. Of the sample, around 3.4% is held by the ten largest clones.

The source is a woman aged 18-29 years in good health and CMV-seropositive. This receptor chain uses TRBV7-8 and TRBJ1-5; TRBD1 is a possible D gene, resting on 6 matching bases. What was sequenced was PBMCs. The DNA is TGTGCCAGCAGCTTACGGGCCAGACAGGCGGGTAATCAGCCCCAGCATTTT. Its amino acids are CASSLRARQAGNQPQHF.